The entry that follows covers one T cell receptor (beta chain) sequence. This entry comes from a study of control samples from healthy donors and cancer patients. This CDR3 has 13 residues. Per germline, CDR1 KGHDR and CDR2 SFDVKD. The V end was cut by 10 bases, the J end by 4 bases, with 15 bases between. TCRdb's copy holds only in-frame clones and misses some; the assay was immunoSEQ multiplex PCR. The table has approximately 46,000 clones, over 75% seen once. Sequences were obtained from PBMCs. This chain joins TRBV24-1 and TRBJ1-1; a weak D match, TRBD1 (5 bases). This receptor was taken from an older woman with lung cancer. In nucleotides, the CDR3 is TGTGCCACAATAGCCCGCGGGGGCACTGAAGCTTTCTTT. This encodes CATIARGGTEAFF.